The 19 T cell receptor beta chains below come from one sample, sequenced in a study of T cell clones after liver transplantation. Data came from immunoSEQ multiplex PCR; TCRdb stores just in-frame clones and leaves some out. The table shows about 100,000 clones, with around 83% occurring only once. The sample here was CD4+ T cells from blood, taken before liver transplant. The receptors originated from a human donor who received a liver transplant.

This clone was counted between two and nine times. The V gene is TRBV28, the J gene TRBJ2-7, with D hard to call. V lost 6 bases and J lost 2, with 17 bases in between. The CDR3 sequence is 15 residues long. The germline V gene has CDR1 MDHEN and CDR2 SYDVKM. The DNA for the CDR3 is TGTGCCAGCAGCCCGCGTTTCACCGGACCCTACGAGCAGTACTTC. Its protein product is CASSPRFTGPYEQYF.

V and J are TRBV4-2 and TRBJ1-6; D call uncertain. Germline lookup yields CDR1 LGHNA and CDR2 YNFKEQ. The CDR3 totals 14 residues. V was trimmed by 0 bases and J by 5 bases, leaving 5 bases between them. CDR3 in amino acids: CASSQDENNSPLHF. The CDR3 DNA reads as TGTGCCAGCAGCCAAGACGAGAATAATTCACCCCTCCACTTT.

V is TRBV15 and J is TRBJ1-2, with D unresolved. Per the germline V gene, CDR1 is LNHNV and CDR2 is YYDKDF (reference sequence). There are 16 residues in the CDR3. Trimming took 5 bases from V and 4 from J, leaving 20 bases between them. This chain's CDR3 is CATSSLLREPFYGYTF. The CDR3 DNA follows: TGTGCCACCAGCTCCCTACTCCGGGAACCTTTCTATGGCTACACCTTC.

This clone was recorded only once. The CDR3 here is CASSPLQAILQETQYF. CDR3 in DNA: TGTGCCAGCTCACCTCTACAGGCCATTTTACAAGAGACCCAGTACTTC. The chain uses TRBV18 and TRBJ2-5; a possible D gene is TRBD1 (5 bases). Germline-derived CDR1 and CDR2 are KGHSH and LQKENI. The CDR3 extends over 16 amino acids. The germline V and J ends were trimmed by 3 bases and 2 bases, with 16 bases remaining between them.

The chain has TRBV2 and TRBJ1-5, with a weak D call TRBD1 (5 bases). CDR3 length: 14 residues. Looked up from germline, CDR1 is SNHLY and CDR2 is FYNNEI. V lost 5 bases and J 7 bases, leaving 15 bases between the germline ends. CDR3 protein: CASSKELGEQPQHF. The CDR3 DNA reads as TGTGCCAGCAGTAAGGAGTTGGGGGAGCAGCCCCAGCATTTT. Looking up the rest from reference TRBV2 and TRBJ1-5 gives the full variable domain: EPEVTQTPSHQVTQMGQEVILRCVPISNHLYFYWYRQILGQKVEFLVSFYNNEISEKSEIFDDQFSVERPDGSNFTLKIRSTKLEDSAMYFCASSKELGEQPQHFGDGTRLSIL.

This clone occurred once. This chain uses TRBV6-1 with TRBJ2-1; TRBD2 agrees at 7 bases. The CDR3 has 16 residues. Germline CDR1 MNHNS, CDR2 SASEGT. With V trimmed by 3 bases and J by 2 bases, 7 bases remained unmatched. CDR3 nucleotide sequence: TGTGCCAGCAGTGAGATGGCTAGCGGAACCTACAATGAGCAGTTCTTC. It specifies CASSEMASGTYNEQFF.

This chain connects TRBV10-3 to TRBJ2-7; D call uncertain. Per the germline V gene, CDR1 is ENHRY and CDR2 is SYGVKD. This CDR3 has 11 residues. V lost 3 bases and J lost 3, with 3 bases in between. CDR3 region: CAISDLYEQYF. DNA of the CDR3: TGTGCCATCAGTGACCTCTACGAGCAGTACTTC.

CDR3 DNA: TGTGCCAGCAGCCCCTCGGGGTGGGATACGCAGTATTTT. Protein product: CASSPSGWDTQYF. V gene TRBV7-3 combines with J gene TRBJ2-3; maybe TRBD2 (5 bases). The CDR3 consists of 13 residues. The germline V gene has CDR1 SGHTA and CDR2 FQGTGA. V was pared by 5 bases and J by 6 bases, with 12 bases between. The full variable domain, rest sourced from reference TRBV7-3 and TRBJ2-3, is GAGVSQTPSNKVTEKGKYVELRCDPISGHTALYWYRQSLGQGPEFLIYFQGTGAADDSGLPNDRFFAVRPEGSVSTLKIQRTERGDSAVYLCASSPSGWDTQYFGPGTRLTVL.

The chain employs TRBV14 and TRBJ1-1; D unresolved. Trimming left V 6 bases short and J 3 bases short, with 17 bases between. Germline V gene lookup returns CDR1 SGHDN and CDR2 FVKESK. The CDR3 consists of 15 residues. The CDR3 here is CASRPGRRWDTEAFF. In DNA form, the CDR3 reads TGTGCCAGCAGACCAGGACGGCGATGGGACACTGAAGCTTTCTTT.

The chain joins TRBV7-2 to TRBJ2-3; D gene ambiguous. Per germline, CDR1 SGHTA and CDR2 FQGNSA. The CDR3 is 12 residues long. V was clipped by 7 bases and J by 4 bases, with 9 bases between them. The CDR3 sequence is CASNGFADTQYF. The CDR3 DNA reads as TGTGCCAGCAACGGTTTTGCAGATACGCAGTATTTT.

V gene TRBV18 combines with J gene TRBJ2-5; no definite D call. This CDR3 has 12 amino acids. V was cut by 5 bases and J by 7 bases, with 11 bases left in between. Per the germline V gene, CDR1 is KGHSH and CDR2 is LQKENI. CDR3 amino acids: CASSEPAGTQYF. CDR3 DNA sequence: TGTGCCAGCTCAGAACCCGCAGGGACCCAGTACTTC. The full variable domain, rest sourced from reference TRBV18 and TRBJ2-5, is NAGVMQNPRHLVRRRGQEARLRCSPMKGHSHVYWYRQLPEEGLKFMVYLQKENIIDESGMPKERFSAEFPKEGPSILRIQQVVRGDSAAYFCASSEPAGTQYFGPGTRLLVL.

The V gene is TRBV7-2, the J gene TRBJ2-7, with a weak D call TRBD1 (6 bases). V lost 3 bases, J lost 2 bases, and 17 bases lay in between. This CDR3 contains 16 residues. Germline V gives CDR1 SGHTA, CDR2 FQGNSA. The CDR3 here is CASSFQGLGATYEQYF. CDR3 nucleotide sequence: TGTGCCAGCAGCTTTCAGGGGTTGGGGGCCACCTACGAGCAGTACTTC.

Only a few counts were recorded for this clone. The J gene is TRBJ2-2, the V gene TRBV19; D possibly matches TRBD1 or TRBD2 (5 bases each). The CDR3 length is 14 residues. V dropped 10 bases and J dropped 0 bases, with 12 bases sitting between them. The germline gives CDR1 LNHDA, CDR2 SQIVND (reference sequence). CDR3: CATSQGANTGELFF. The CDR3 bases are TGTGCCACCAGTCAGGGAGCGAACACCGGGGAGCTGTTTTTT.

This rearrangement joins TRBV5-4 to TRBJ1-1, with 7 bases that match TRBD1. V shed 9 bases, J shed 0 bases, and the junction held 8 bases outside the gene matches. The CDR3 runs 14 residues. The V gene's germline CDR1 is SGHNT and CDR2 YYREEE (reference sequence). In DNA, the CDR3 is TGTGCCACCAGAGAAACAGGGGTGAACACTGAAGCTTTCTTT. Encoded protein: CATRETGVNTEAFF.

The chain is built from TRBV9 and TRBJ2-7, with 9 bases aligning to TRBD1. The CDR3 runs 15 residues. Losses at the gene ends were 3 bases for V and 3 bases for J; bases not matched to a gene: 7. CDR1 is SGDLS and CDR2 is YYNGEE in the germline V gene. This CDR3 reads CASSEAGTGIYEQYF. In DNA form, the CDR3 reads TGTGCCAGCAGCGAAGCCGGGACAGGGATCTACGAGCAGTACTTC.

The V and J genes are TRBV5-4 and TRBJ2-5, with a weak D call TRBD1 (6 bases). Per germline, CDR1 SGHNT and CDR2 YYREEE (reference sequence). The CDR3 is 14 residues long. V gave up 4 bases and J gave up 5 bases, with 15 bases separating them. CDR3 region: CASSPAQGRETQYF. For the CDR3, the DNA is TGTGCCAGCAGCCCTGCTCAGGGGCGGGAGACCCAGTACTTC.

The V gene is TRBV4-1, the J gene TRBJ2-3, with 12 bases lining up with TRBD2. The trim removed 4 bases at V and 7 bases at J, leaving 9 bases unmatched. This CDR3 region has 16 residues. CDR1 and CDR2 from the germline V gene are MGHRA and YSYEKL. The CDR3 spells CASSLSSGGAQNTQYF. As DNA, the CDR3 is TGCGCCAGCAGCCTTTCTAGCGGGGGGGCCCAAAATACGCAGTATTTT.

V usage is TRBV7-2 and J usage is TRBJ1-1; D perhaps matches TRBD1 (5 bases). The CDR3 has 14 amino acids. V was trimmed by 3 bases and J by 8 bases, leaving 16 bases between them. From germline, CDR1 is SGHTA and CDR2 FQGNSA. CDR3 DNA: TGTGCCAGCAGCTTTTCGGGGATCCAGGGCGAAGCTTTCTTT. It encodes CASSFSGIQGEAFF.

This sequence joins TRBV6-5 and TRBJ2-3; D unresolved. The CDR3 totals 13 residues. Germline V lookup: CDR1 MNHEY, CDR2 SVGAGI. Trimming cost V 5 bases and J 4 bases, with 10 bases left between them. The chain's CDR3 is CASSRLRADTQYF. The CDR3 coding sequence is TGTGCCAGCAGTAGGTTGCGAGCAGATACGCAGTATTTT.